What follows is one T cell receptor (beta chain) and its context. Clinical history reported by participants formed the basis on which cohorts were assigned. This entry belongs to a study of blood T cell repertoires in COVID-19. Measured with immunoSEQ multiplex PCR; TCRdb has only the in-frame clones, and not every one. The sample carries around 280,000 clones, 89% recorded once. The TCR comes from a woman between 35 and 50 years old who had recovered from COVID-19. Sequenced material: PBMCs or T cells enriched from blood (not recorded which).

CDR3 DNA: TGTGCCAGCAGTTGGCAGGGGGCGTATAGCAATCAGCCCCAGCATTTT. The encoded protein is CASSWQGAYSNQPQHF. This chain connects TRBV6-2 or TRBV6-3 to TRBJ1-5, with TRBD1 matching over 8 bases. V shed 4 bases, J shed 0 bases, and the junction held 5 bases outside the gene matches. Germline loops: CDR1 MNHEY, CDR2 SVGEGT. The CDR3 contains 16 residues.